Only a few counts were recorded for the clone carrying this TCR beta chain. Sequencing was performed with immunoSEQ multiplex PCR; in TCRdb, only in-frame clones are kept and a portion is missing. This sample carries some 29,000 clones, about 77% of them seen once, and the ten largest clones take almost 3.5%. Time point meaning: after neoadjuvant nivolumab, at surgical resection. V gave up 6 bases and J gave up 0 bases, with 10 bases separating them. Germline V lookup: CDR1 SNHLY, CDR2 FYNNEI. The CDR3 is 14 residues long. The data originate from a study of neoadjuvant anti-PD-1 for oral cavity cancer.

This chain uses TRBV2 with TRBJ2-3, with D possibly called TRBD1 or TRBD2 (6 bases each). This clonotype was sampled from a person aged 40 to 85 with oral cavity squamous cell carcinoma. The sample was PBMCs, taken after nivolumab (anti-PD-1) treatment. The CDR3 coding sequence is TGTGCCAGCAGCCTGGGGGGCAGCACAGATACGCAGTATTTT. Translating gives CASSLGGSTDTQYF.